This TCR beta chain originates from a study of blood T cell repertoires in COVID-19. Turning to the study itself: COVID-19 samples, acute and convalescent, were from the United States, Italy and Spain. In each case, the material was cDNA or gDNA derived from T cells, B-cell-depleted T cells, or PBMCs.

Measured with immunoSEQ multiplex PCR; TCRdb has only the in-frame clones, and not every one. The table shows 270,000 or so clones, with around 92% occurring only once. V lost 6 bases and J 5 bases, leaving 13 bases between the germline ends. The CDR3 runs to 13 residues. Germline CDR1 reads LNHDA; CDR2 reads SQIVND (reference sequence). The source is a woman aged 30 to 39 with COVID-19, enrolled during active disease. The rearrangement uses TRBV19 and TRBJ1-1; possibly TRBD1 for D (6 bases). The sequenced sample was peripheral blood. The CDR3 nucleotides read TGTGCCAGTAGGTCGGACAGTGGGACTGAAGCTTTCTTT. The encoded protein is CASRSDSGTEAFF.